This T cell receptor (beta chain) was retrieved from a study of T cell clonotyping in hematopoietic cell transplantation. Study context: Recipient samples before transplant were obtained post-cytoreduction.

Measured with immunoSEQ multiplex PCR; TCRdb has only the in-frame clones, and not every one. The data hold around 28,000 clones, with roughly 91% observed a single time. V lost 3 bases, J lost 5 bases, and 7 bases stayed unmatched. CDR1 is ENHRY, CDR2 SYGVKD, per germline. The CDR3 is made up of 15 amino acids. Findings and caveats of the study: At the given depth, recipient repertoires were over 97% de novo clonotypes.

As regards this clone: Its antigen remains unidentified.

Noted time point: recipient sample about 28 days before transplant, after cytoreduction. Blood collection times were about day -28 and days 30, 100, 180 posttransplant. The sample was peripheral blood mononuclear cells, taken before stem cell transplant. The receptor comes from a man aged 45-60 years with acute myeloid leukemia. Some clones in this sample may be carry-over from other donors' samples. This chain links TRBV10-3 with TRBJ1-1; the match to TRBD1 covers 9 bases. CDR3 coding DNA: TGTGCCATCAGTGATCGGACAGGGGCGGGAACTGAAGCTTTCTTT. This gives the protein CAISDRTGAGTEAFF.